Each of the 20 T cell receptor beta chains below was sequenced from the same sample in a study of T-cell memory formation after mild COVID-19. TCRdb processed the 5' RACE reads anew with MiXCR; each CDR3 protein has one entry. The top ten clones hold around 9.2% of a sample with 400,000 to 500,000 distinct CDR3 sequences, roughly 20% of them seen once. The sample taken for sequencing was PBMCs or a T cell subset sorted from them (not recorded which). These receptors were obtained from an adult woman who had mild COVID-19 (a few samples of this study predate the infection). Cell type and time point are not known.

This clonotype was seen only a few times. J is TRBJ1-2 and V is TRBV5-6, with TRBD1 as a possible D gene (5 bases). This CDR3 has 15 residues. CDR1 is SGHDT and CDR2 is YYEEEE in the germline V gene. Trimming pared 4 bases from V and 0 bases from J, leaving 13 bases between. In DNA, the CDR3 is TGTGCCAGCAGCGTGGACATAAAAGCTAACTATGGCTACACCTTC. Translated: CASSVDIKANYGYTF.

This clonotype came up a few times. The V gene is TRBV10-3, the J gene TRBJ2-1; the D call may be TRBD1 or TRBD2 (7 bases each). Trimming pared 5 bases from V and 2 bases from J, leaving 22 bases between. Per the germline V gene, CDR1 is ENHRY and CDR2 is SYGVKD. CDR3 length equals 18 residues. This CDR3 is CAISPGQPRGTTYNEQFF. CDR3 sequence (DNA): TGTGCCATCAGTCCGGGACAGCCTAGGGGGACTACCTACAATGAGCAGTTCTTC.

In this sample, this clonotype turned up a few times. The chain links TRBV6-1 to TRBJ2-3, with D possibly TRBD2 on 5 matching bases. CDR3 length: 14 residues. Germline V gives CDR1 MNHNS, CDR2 SASEGT. Trimming took 3 bases from V and 1 from J, leaving 8 bases between them. The CDR3 DNA reads TGTGCCAGCAGTGACGGGGTCCGCACAGATACGCAGTATTTT. Amino acid sequence: CASSDGVRTDTQYF.

This clonotype was found a few times. This chain connects TRBV6-2 or TRBV6-3 to TRBJ2-7; TRBD1 matches at 7 bases. Germline trimming cut 6 bases from V and 0 bases from J; bases unmatched to any gene: 8. This CDR3 spans 15 amino acids. Germline-derived CDR1 and CDR2 are MNHEY and SVGEGT. The CDR3 nucleotides are TGTGCCAGCAGCCCCCTACAGGGGAGCTCCTACGAGCAGTACTTC. This gives the protein CASSPLQGSSYEQYF.

In its sample, this clonotype was seen a few times. The V gene is TRBV2, the J gene TRBJ2-5, with D hard to call. Germline V gene sequence: CDR1 SNHLY, CDR2 FYNNEI. The CDR3 spans 12 residues. V shed 5 bases and J shed 2 bases, with 6 bases lying between them. CDR3 region: CASSIEQETQYF. The CDR3, as DNA: TGTGCCAGCAGTATAGAACAAGAGACCCAGTACTTC.

This clonotype was observed a handful of times. The V and J genes are TRBV7-2 and TRBJ2-7; D remains ambiguous. Germline V gene lookup returns CDR1 SGHTA and CDR2 FQGNSA. V was clipped by 5 bases and J by 2 bases, with 16 bases between them. This CDR3 has 15 residues. CDR3: CASSPSSTMTYEQYF. Written as DNA, the CDR3 is TGTGCCAGCAGCCCCTCGAGTACGATGACCTACGAGCAGTACTTC. The variable domain in full, completed from reference TRBV7-2 and TRBJ2-7, reads GAGVSQSPSNKVTEKGKDVELRCDPISGHTALYWYRQSLGQGLEFLIYFQGNSAPDKSGLPSDRFSAERTGGSVSTLTIQRTQQEDSAVYLCASSPSSTMTYEQYFGPGTRLTVT.

The CDR3 nucleotides are TGTGCTAGTGGTTTAAGCAATCAGCCCCAGCATTTT. This gives the protein CASGLSNQPQHF. This chain joins TRBV12-5 and TRBJ1-5; D is uncertain. The CDR3 runs 12 residues. CDR1 and CDR2 from the germline V gene are LGHNT and FRNRAP. The germline V and J ends were trimmed by 3 bases and 1 base, with 1 base remaining between them.

This clonotype came up a few times. The V gene is TRBV5-1, the J gene TRBJ2-1, with D maybe TRBD1 (5 bases). There are 17 residues in the CDR3. Trimming removed 0 bases from V and 4 bases from J, with 17 bases in between. Per the germline V gene, CDR1 is SGHRS and CDR2 is YFSETQ. The CDR3 DNA reads TGCGCCAGCAGCTTGGATGGCCGGACAATTGAGTACAATGAGCAGTTCTTC. Protein: CASSLDGRTIEYNEQFF.

The rearrangement uses TRBV5-1 and TRBJ2-3; a possible D gene is TRBD2 (6 bases). The CDR3 is made up of 14 amino acids. CDR1 is SGHRS, CDR2 YFSETQ, per germline. V lost 5 bases to trimming and J lost 10 bases, with 20 bases between them. CDR3 nucleotides: TGCGCCAGCAGAGTCGGGGGAGGAAAAGGTGCGCAGTATTTT. It specifies CASRVGGGKGAQYF.

The V call is TRBV12-3 or TRBV12-4, the J call TRBJ2-7; 9 nucleotides agree with TRBD2. V dropped 6 bases and J dropped 2; count of bases not matched to a gene: 14. CDR3 size: 17 residues. CDR3: CASSPPGGGGLTYEQYF. Written as DNA, the CDR3 is TGTGCCAGCAGCCCTCCCGGCGGGGGGGGCCTTACCTACGAGCAGTACTTC.

V gene TRBV14 combines with J gene TRBJ1-2, with D perhaps TRBD1 (6 bases). The CDR3 has 14 residues. Trimming stripped 0 bases from V and 3 bases from J, with 8 bases between. Germline CDR1 is SGHDN and CDR2 is FVKESK. The CDR3 is CASSQDRGHYGYTF. The CDR3 DNA sequence: TGTGCCAGCAGCCAAGACAGGGGACACTATGGCTACACCTTC.

This clonotype occurred many times. This chain links TRBV12-3 or TRBV12-4 with TRBJ2-5; TRBD1 matches at 7 bases. The ends lost 5 bases at V and 4 bases at J; junction bases unmatched: 4. The CDR3 runs 13 residues. CDR3 in DNA: TGTGCCAGCAGTGGAAGACAGGGAGAGACCCAGTACTTC. It is translated as CASSGRQGETQYF.

V usage is TRBV20-1 and J usage is TRBJ1-5; perhaps TRBD1 as D (5 bases). Trimming shortened V by 0 bases and J by 6 bases, and 15 bases separated the two germline ends. There are 15 residues in the CDR3. Germline CDR1 reads DFQATT; CDR2 reads SNEGSKA (reference sequence). In DNA form, the CDR3 reads TGCAGTGCTAGAGATCGGACCTCCGGGGGTCAGCCCCAGCATTTT. Residues: CSARDRTSGGQPQHF.

This clonotype was seen a handful of times. The chain has TRBV6-2 or TRBV6-3 and TRBJ1-1; tentative D call: TRBD1 (5 bases). Germline loops: CDR1 MNHEY, CDR2 SVGEGT. Trimming stripped 6 bases from V and 2 bases from J, with 13 bases between. This CDR3 contains 14 residues. The CDR3 sequence: CASSRQPGNTEAFF. The CDR3 nucleotides are TGTGCCAGCAGCCGACAGCCAGGCAACACTGAAGCTTTCTTT.

The chain has TRBV12-3 or TRBV12-4 and TRBJ2-2, with 7 bases aligning to TRBD1. The CDR3 consists of 15 residues. The junction had 4 bases not matched to a gene; V was cut back by 6 bases and J by 0 bases. The CDR3 is CASRSGTANTGELFF. As DNA, the CDR3 is TGTGCCAGCAGGTCCGGGACAGCGAACACCGGGGAGCTGTTTTTT.

This clonotype was observed a few times. The V and J genes are TRBV5-1 and TRBJ2-5, with 14 bases that match TRBD2. The CDR3 loop spans 16 amino acids. The J segment lost 2 bases and the V segment lost 4 bases, leaving 4 bases of the junction unmatched. Germline CDR1 and CDR2: SGHRS and YFSETQ. The CDR3 DNA reads as TGCGCCAGCAGCCGGGGACTAGCGGGGGTACAAGAGACCCAGTACTTC. It specifies CASSRGLAGVQETQYF.

This clonotype was detected a few times. This chain connects TRBV27 to TRBJ1-5; D not certain. Trimming took off 3 bases at V and 5 bases at J, with 5 bases between the two ends. The germline CDR1 and CDR2 sequences are MNHEY and SMNVEV (reference sequence). The CDR3 extends over 12 amino acids. In nucleotides, the CDR3 is TGTGCCAGCAGTTTTCTCTATCAGCCCCAGCATTTT. Its protein is CASSFLYQPQHF.

This clonotype turned up a few times. This sequence joins TRBV5-6 and TRBJ2-5; tentatively, D is TRBD1 or TRBD2 (5 bases each). V was clipped by 3 bases and J by 4 bases, with 16 bases between them. The germline gives CDR1 SGHDT, CDR2 YYEEEE. This CDR3 contains 15 residues. CDR3 in DNA: TGTGCCAGCAGCTCCCAAAGGGGAGTACGAGAGACCCAGTACTTC. Its protein product is CASSSQRGVRETQYF.

The chain carries TRBV25-1 and TRBJ2-1, with TRBD1 identical over 10 bases. V shed 5 bases, J shed 10 bases, and the junction held 11 bases outside the gene matches. Germline V gene lookup returns CDR1 MGHDK and CDR2 SYGVNS. This CDR3 region has 15 residues. The CDR3 bases are TGTGCCAGCAGTACCCTCCGGGACAGGGGCGGGGAGCAGTTCTTC. Its translation is CASSTLRDRGGEQFF.

The table lists this clonotype with a few counts. The genes are TRBV4-1 and TRBJ2-1; D uncertain. The V gene's germline CDR1 is MGHRA and CDR2 YSYEKL. V was cut by 4 bases and J by 7 bases, with 17 bases left in between. The length of the CDR3 is 15 residues. The CDR3 DNA reads TGCGCCAGCAGCCCGAAAGGCCCCCAGAGGAATGAGCAGTTCTTC. Its protein product is CASSPKGPQRNEQFF.